These 24 T cell receptor beta chains came from one sample sequenced in a study of T cell repertoires in cytomegalovirus infection. TCRdb re-derived calls from the reads in MiXCR, one entry per CDR3 protein. The sample includes some 43,000 distinct CDR3 sequences, about a fifth of them seen just once. These receptors' antigens are unknown. The sample in question was CD8+ T cells from cultured PBMCs, obtained from culture after CMV antigen stimulation. The source is a human donor in good health (CMV status not recorded). Some clones in this sample may be carry-over from other donors' samples.

The chain carries TRBV6-2 or TRBV6-3 and TRBJ2-5; D is ambiguous. This CDR3 region has 14 residues. Deletions cut 2 bases from V and 1 base from J, with 8 bases between. Germline V gene sequence: CDR1 MNHEY, CDR2 SVGEGT. CDR3 sequence reads: CASSYVSPQETQYF. The CDR3 DNA reads TGTGCCAGCAGTTACGTGAGCCCCCAAGAGACCCAGTACTTC.

The J gene is TRBJ1-5, the V gene TRBV7-9; D unresolved. The CDR3 loop spans 12 amino acids. Germline CDR1 and CDR2: SEHNR and FQNEAQ (reference sequence). Deletions cut 1 base from V and 5 bases from J, with 3 bases between. DNA of the CDR3: TGTGCCAGCAGCTTAGACTATCAGCCCCAGCATTTT. Translated: CASSLDYQPQHF.

This clonotype has just a few counts. V gene TRBV7-8 combines with J gene TRBJ1-5; 8 bases are a match to TRBD1. From germline, CDR1 is SGHVS and CDR2 FQNEAQ. This CDR3 contains 15 residues. J lost 6 bases, V lost 5 bases, and 9 bases had no gene match. The CDR3 DNA follows: TGTGCCAGCAGCCGTGGACAGGGAGGCCGTCAGCCCCAGCATTTT. It encodes CASSRGQGGRQPQHF.

This clonotype turned up a few times. The rearrangement uses TRBV7-8 and TRBJ2-1; the D is unclear. Trimming removed 4 bases at V and 9 bases at J, with 13 bases between. The CDR3 totals 13 residues. Germline lookup yields CDR1 SGHVS and CDR2 FQNEAQ. CDR3: CASSSQRSSEQFF. In nucleotides, the CDR3 is TGTGCCAGCAGCTCTCAGAGGAGTTCTGAGCAGTTCTTC. The full variable domain, its missing parts supplied by reference TRBV7-8 and TRBJ2-1, is GAGVSQSPRYKVAKRGQDVALRCDPISGHVSLFWYQQALGQGPEFLTYFQNEAQLDKSGLPSDRFFAERPEGSVSTLKIQRTQQEDSAVYLCASSSQRSSEQFFGPGTRLTVL.

This clonotype was detected a few times. The chain employs TRBV27 and TRBJ1-2; 7 bases align to TRBD1. With 4 bases clipped from V and 1 base from J, the junction kept 3 bases outside the gene matches. The germline V gene has CDR1 MNHEY and CDR2 SMNVEV (reference sequence). CDR3 length: 14 amino acids. The CDR3 coding sequence is TGTGCCAGCAGTTCGGGACAGATTAACTATGGCTACACCTTC. Residues: CASSSGQINYGYTF.

In this sample, this clonotype turned up many times. The V and J genes are TRBV7-9 and TRBJ1-4; tentatively, D is TRBD1 (6 bases). Trimming took 6 bases from V and 7 from J, leaving 15 bases between them. Germline lookup yields CDR1 SEHNR and CDR2 FQNEAQ (reference sequence). This CDR3 has 14 residues. The CDR3 protein is CASSPKGQSEKLFF. DNA of the CDR3: TGTGCCAGCAGTCCTAAGGGACAAAGTGAAAAACTGTTTTTT.

In its sample, this clonotype was seen once. Mismatch with germline at one junction end may stem from a read error. This chain connects TRBV6-1 to TRBJ1-2; D unclear. The CDR3 runs 10 residues. Germline-derived CDR1 and CDR2 are MNHNS and SASEGT. As DNA, the CDR3 is TGTGCCAGCAGTGAAGGGTCCCTTTCCTTC. As protein: CASSEGSLSF.

This clonotype appeared many times. The chain recombines TRBV6-1 with TRBJ2-5, with 9 bases fitting TRBD2. The CDR3 loop spans 15 amino acids. The V gene end was trimmed by 5 bases and the J gene end by 5 bases; junction bases not matched to a gene: 9. Germline CDR1 MNHNS, CDR2 SASEGT. CDR3 DNA sequence: TGTGCCAGCAGTAAAACACCGGGACTAGCTGAGACCCAGTACTTC. Amino acid sequence: CASSKTPGLAETQYF.

This clonotype has just a few counts. The chain recombines TRBV5-6 with TRBJ1-5; D call uncertain. The CDR3 has 14 amino acids. Germline V CDR1 and CDR2: SGHDT, YYEEEE. Trimming shortened V by 0 bases and J by 6 bases, and 10 bases separated the two germline ends. CDR3 sequence reads: CASSLGAVFQPQHF. Here the CDR3 DNA reads TGTGCCAGCAGCTTGGGAGCTGTTTTTCAGCCCCAGCATTTT.

This clonotype was observed a handful of times. The chain recombines TRBV7-2 with TRBJ2-2; D is uncertain. CDR1 and CDR2 from the germline V gene are SGHTA and FQGNSA. The CDR3 spans 13 residues. V lost 2 bases, J lost 6 bases, and 7 bases lay in between. CDR3 DNA sequence: TGTGCCAGCAGCTTAACCATATCCGGGGAGCTGTTTTTT. Its protein is CASSLTISGELFF.

The chain joins TRBV12-3 or TRBV12-4 to TRBJ1-2, with 7 bases identical to TRBD1. V dropped 6 bases and J dropped 0; count of bases not matched to a gene: 7. This CDR3 region has 15 residues. The CDR3 protein is CASRGGQETNYGYTF. The CDR3, as DNA: TGTGCCAGCAGGGGTGGACAGGAGACTAACTATGGCTACACCTTC.

This clonotype showed up just a few times. This chain links TRBV20-1 with TRBJ1-5; no clear D gene. The V end was cut by 5 bases, the J end by 4 bases, with 9 bases between. CDR3 length: 12 amino acids. Per the germline V gene, CDR1 is DFQATT and CDR2 is SNEGSKA (reference sequence). DNA for the CDR3: TGCAGTGCTCAGTCGGAAAATCAGCCCCAGCATTTT. It is translated as CSAQSENQPQHF.

This clonotype was counted ten times or more. The chain recombines TRBV6-4 with TRBJ2-1; 12 positions match TRBD2. The V gene's germline CDR1 is MRHNA and CDR2 SNTAGT. The V gene end was trimmed by 4 bases and the J gene end by 6 bases; junction bases not matched to a gene: 1. This CDR3 spans 14 amino acids. The DNA of the CDR3 is TGTGCCAGCAGTGCTAGCGGGGGGGCCAATGAGCAGTTCTTC. Protein sequence: CASSASGGANEQFF.

This clonotype has only a few counts. The rearrangement links TRBV6-6 to TRBJ1-1; TRBD1 agrees at 8 bases. The V gene end was trimmed by 1 base and the J gene end by 7 bases; junction bases not matched to a gene: 5. This CDR3 comprises 14 residues. Per germline, CDR1 MNHNY and CDR2 SVGAGI (reference sequence). The CDR3 reads CASSYLTGVDEAFF. The CDR3 bases are TGTGCCAGCAGTTACTTGACAGGGGTTGATGAAGCTTTCTTT.

The chain links TRBV7-9 to TRBJ2-5; D gene ambiguous. The CDR3 has 14 amino acids. The germline V gene has CDR1 SEHNR and CDR2 FQNEAQ (reference sequence). The V gene lost 8 bases and the J gene lost 2 bases, with 15 bases spanning the gap. In DNA form, the CDR3 reads TGTGCCAGCCGCCCCCCGACTCAACAAGAGACCCAGTACTTC. Translation gives CASRPPTQQETQYF.

The chain has TRBV2 and TRBJ2-7, with TRBD1 identical over 8 bases. Germline V gene lookup returns CDR1 SNHLY and CDR2 FYNNEI. The CDR3 totals 15 residues. Germline trimming cut 5 bases from V and 2 bases from J; bases unmatched to any gene: 8. The CDR3 sequence: CASSQSGQGPYEQYF. The CDR3 coding sequence is TGTGCCAGCAGTCAAAGTGGACAGGGACCCTACGAGCAGTACTTC.

The chain has TRBV29-1 and TRBJ1-1; perhaps TRBD1 as D (5 bases). Germline values: CDR1 SQVTM, CDR2 ANQGSEA. The ends were cut back, 7 bases at V and 7 bases at J, with 19 bases in the middle. There are 13 residues in the CDR3. CDR3 sequence (DNA): TGCAGCGCCTACGGGGCAAGGACGGATGAAGCTTTCTTT. Amino acid sequence: CSAYGARTDEAFF.

The chain combines TRBV4-1 with TRBJ2-1; TRBD1 aligns across 7 bases. Unmatched junction bases numbered 8, after V lost 0 bases and J lost 6 bases. Germline V lookup: CDR1 MGHRA, CDR2 YSYEKL. CDR3 length: 16 residues. The CDR3 region has the DNA TGCGCCAGCAGCCAAGATGCGAGACAGGGTTCCAATGAGCAGTTCTTC. This codes for CASSQDARQGSNEQFF.

CDR3 nucleotide sequence: TGTGCCAGCAGTTTAGAGACACAGGACACTGAAGCTTTCTTT. This sequence encodes CASSLETQDTEAFF. The chain has TRBV28 and TRBJ1-1, with a weak D call TRBD1 (5 bases). Germline CDR1 MDHEN, CDR2 SYDVKM. Trimming stripped 2 bases from V and 3 bases from J, with 10 bases between. This CDR3 comprises 14 residues.

In its sample, this clonotype was seen a few times. V and J are TRBV6-1 and TRBJ1-1, with D uncertain. V lost 6 bases and J 0 bases, leaving 11 bases between the germline ends. CDR3 length equals 14 residues. Per germline, CDR1 MNHNS and CDR2 SASEGT. The CDR3 loop reads CASRALTLNTEAFF. The CDR3 bases are TGTGCCAGCAGAGCCCTTACATTGAACACTGAAGCTTTCTTT.

The chain carries TRBV20-1 and TRBJ1-6, with 7 bases fitting TRBD1. Germline lookup yields CDR1 DFQATT and CDR2 SNEGSKA (reference sequence). This CDR3 contains 15 residues. V was clipped by 6 bases and J by 9 bases; unmatched bases: 14. The DNA of the CDR3 is TGCAGTGCACCGACAGGGATGGGTGTGGGTTCACCCCTCCACTTT. Translated: CSAPTGMGVGSPLHF.

This clonotype has more than one count but fewer than ten. The rearrangement uses TRBV7-6 and TRBJ2-5, with 12 nucleotides matching TRBD2. Germline CDR1 is SGHVS and CDR2 is FNYEAQ. This CDR3 is 14 amino acids long. The ends lost 5 bases at V and 5 bases at J; junction bases unmatched: 3. Here the CDR3 reads CASSRTSGVETQYF. The CDR3 DNA sequence: TGTGCCAGCAGCAGGACTAGCGGGGTGGAGACCCAGTACTTC.

This clonotype was seen more than once but under ten times. The V and J genes are TRBV27 and TRBJ2-7, with 11 positions matching TRBD2. The CDR3 loop spans 13 amino acids. The V and J ends lost 4 bases and 6 bases, in that order; junction bases with no gene match: 2. Germline CDR1 MNHEY, CDR2 SMNVEV (reference sequence). The CDR3 DNA is TGTGCCAGCAGTTATAGCGGGAGGGCCGAGCAGTACTTC. It translates to CASSYSGRAEQYF.

V is TRBV10-3 and J is TRBJ2-1; 12 nucleotides align to TRBD1. The CDR3 sequence is 17 residues long. Germline V gives CDR1 ENHRY, CDR2 SYGVKD. V was pared by 2 bases and J by 7 bases, with 9 bases of the junction left unmatched. The DNA of the CDR3 is TGTGCCATCAGTGAGACTATAGGGGACAGGGGGCGAAATGAGCAGTTCTTC. This codes for CAISETIGDRGRNEQFF.